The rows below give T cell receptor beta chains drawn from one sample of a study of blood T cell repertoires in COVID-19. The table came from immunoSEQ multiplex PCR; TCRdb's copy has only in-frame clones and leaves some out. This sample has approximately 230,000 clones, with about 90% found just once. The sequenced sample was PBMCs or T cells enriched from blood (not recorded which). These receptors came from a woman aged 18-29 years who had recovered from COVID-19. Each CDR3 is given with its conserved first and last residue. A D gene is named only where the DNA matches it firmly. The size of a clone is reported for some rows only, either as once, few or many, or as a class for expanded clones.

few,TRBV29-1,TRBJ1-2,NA,TGCAGCGTTGCCCCCAGACAGGTCATATATGGCTACACCTTC,CSVAPRQVIYGYTF
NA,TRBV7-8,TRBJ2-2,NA,TGTGCCAGCAGCTTAACGGTAAACACCGGGGAGCTGTTTTTT,CASSLTVNTGELFF
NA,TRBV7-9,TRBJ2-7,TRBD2,TGTGCCAGCGTTGGTTCCTCTAGCGGGGTGACATACAATTCCTACGAGCAGTACTTC,CASVGSSSGVTYNSYEQYF
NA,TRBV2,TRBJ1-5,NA,TGTGCCAGCGACCAGGGATTTCCCCGCCCTGATAGCAATCAGCCCCAGCATTTT,CASDQGFPRPDSNQPQHF
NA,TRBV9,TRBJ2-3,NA,TGTGCCAGCAGCGTAGGTGTGGGCCACACAGATACGCAGTATTTT,CASSVGVGHTDTQYF
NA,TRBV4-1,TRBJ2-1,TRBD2,TGCGCCAGCAGACTAGCGCCACGACCTTACAATGAGCAGTTCTTC,CASRLAPRPYNEQFF
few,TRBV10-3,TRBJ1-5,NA,TGTGCCATCAGTGGGGAGAGTGGCAATCAGCCCCAGCATTTT,CAISGESGNQPQHF
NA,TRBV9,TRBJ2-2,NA,TGTGCCAGCAGCGCTCTACTCAACACCGGGGAGCTGTTTTTT,CASSALLNTGELFF
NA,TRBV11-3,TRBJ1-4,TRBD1,TGTGCCAGCAGGGGACCGGGACAGGGTAAAAAACTGTTTTTT,CASRGPGQGKKLFF
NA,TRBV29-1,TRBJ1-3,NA,TGCAGCGTCTCCGCTGGAAACACCATATATTTT,CSVSAGNTIYF
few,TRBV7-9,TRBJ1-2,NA,TGTGCCAGCAGCCTCTCCGGCCCGCGGGACTATGGCTACACCTTC,CASSLSGPRDYGYTF
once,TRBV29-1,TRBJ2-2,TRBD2,TGCAGCGTCCCGATGGGGGGGTTGGACACCGGGGAGCTGTTTTTT,CSVPMGGLDTGELFF
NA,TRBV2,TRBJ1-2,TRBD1,TGTGCCAGCAGTACAGGGGCCTACTATGGCTACACCTTC,CASSTGAYYGYTF
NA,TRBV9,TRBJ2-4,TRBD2,TGTGCCAGCAGCGTTAGCGGGGGGGCCAAAAACATTCAGTACTTC,CASSVSGGAKNIQYF
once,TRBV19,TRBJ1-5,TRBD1,TGTGCCAGTAGTACCGACAGGGGACACAATCAGCCCCAGCATTTT,CASSTDRGHNQPQHF
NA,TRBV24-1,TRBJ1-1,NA,TGTGCCACCAGTGCTTTGCAGGGTGCTGAAGCTTTCTTT,CATSALQGAEAFF
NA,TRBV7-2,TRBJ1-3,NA,TGTGCCAGCAGCTTAGGAAGGGGTTTTGGAAACACCATATATTTT,CASSLGRGFGNTIYF